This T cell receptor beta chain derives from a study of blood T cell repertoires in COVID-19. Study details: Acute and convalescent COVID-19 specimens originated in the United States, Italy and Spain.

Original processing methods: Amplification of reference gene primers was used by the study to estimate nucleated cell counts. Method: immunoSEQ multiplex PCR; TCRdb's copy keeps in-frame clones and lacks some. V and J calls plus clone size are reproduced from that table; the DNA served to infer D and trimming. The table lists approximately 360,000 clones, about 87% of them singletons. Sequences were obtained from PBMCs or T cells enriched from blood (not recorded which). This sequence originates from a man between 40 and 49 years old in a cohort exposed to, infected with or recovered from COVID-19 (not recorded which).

This chain's CDR3 is CASSANYRGKGTEAFF. The CDR3 DNA is TGTGCCAGCAGTGCTAACTACAGGGGGAAAGGTACTGAAGCTTTCTTT. V and J are TRBV25-1 and TRBJ1-1, with 8 bases aligning to TRBD1. The trim removed 4 bases at V and 5 bases at J, leaving 12 bases unmatched. Germline loops: CDR1 MGHDK, CDR2 SYGVNS. The CDR3 has 16 residues. The complete variable domain, with remaining parts taken from reference TRBV25-1 and TRBJ1-1, reads EADIYQTPRYLVIGTGKKITLECSQTMGHDKMYWYQQDPGMELHLIHYSYGVNSTEKGDLSSESTVSRIRTEHFPLTLESARPSHTSQYLCASSANYRGKGTEAFFGQGTRLTVV.